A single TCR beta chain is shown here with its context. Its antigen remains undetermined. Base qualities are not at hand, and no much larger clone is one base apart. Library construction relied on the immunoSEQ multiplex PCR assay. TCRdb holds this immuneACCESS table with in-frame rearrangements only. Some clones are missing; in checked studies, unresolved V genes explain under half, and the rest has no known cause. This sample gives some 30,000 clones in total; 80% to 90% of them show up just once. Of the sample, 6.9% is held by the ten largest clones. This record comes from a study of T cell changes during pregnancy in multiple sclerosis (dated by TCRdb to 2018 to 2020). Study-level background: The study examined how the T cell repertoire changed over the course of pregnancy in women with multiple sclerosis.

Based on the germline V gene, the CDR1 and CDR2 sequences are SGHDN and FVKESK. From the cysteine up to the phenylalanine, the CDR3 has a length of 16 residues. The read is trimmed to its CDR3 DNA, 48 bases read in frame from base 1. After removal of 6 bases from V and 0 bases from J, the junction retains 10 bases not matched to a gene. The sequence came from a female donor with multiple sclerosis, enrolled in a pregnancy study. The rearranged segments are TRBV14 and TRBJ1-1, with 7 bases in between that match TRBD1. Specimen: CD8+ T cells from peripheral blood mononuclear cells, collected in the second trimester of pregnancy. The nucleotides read TGTGCCAGCAGTCCTCCGGGACAGATCCTGAACACTGAAGCTTTCTTT. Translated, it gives CASSPPGQILNTEAFF.